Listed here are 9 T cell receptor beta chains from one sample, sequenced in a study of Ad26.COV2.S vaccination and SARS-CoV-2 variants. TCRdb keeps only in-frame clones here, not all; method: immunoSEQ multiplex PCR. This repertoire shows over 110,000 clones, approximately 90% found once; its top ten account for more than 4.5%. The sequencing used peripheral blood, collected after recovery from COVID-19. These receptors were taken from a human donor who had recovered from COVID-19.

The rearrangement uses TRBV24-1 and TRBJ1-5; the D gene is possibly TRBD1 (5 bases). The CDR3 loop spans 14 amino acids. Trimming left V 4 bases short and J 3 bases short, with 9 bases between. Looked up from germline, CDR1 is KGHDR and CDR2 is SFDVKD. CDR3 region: CATSEEGFNQPQHF. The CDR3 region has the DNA TGTGCCACCAGTGAGGAGGGGTTCAATCAGCCCCAGCATTTT.

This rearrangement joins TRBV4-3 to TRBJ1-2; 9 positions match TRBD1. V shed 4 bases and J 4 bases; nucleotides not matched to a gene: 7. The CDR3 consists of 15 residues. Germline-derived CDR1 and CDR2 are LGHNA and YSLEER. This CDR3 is CASSPGQGRTYGYTF. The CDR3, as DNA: TGCGCCAGCAGCCCCGGACAGGGGCGAACCTATGGCTACACCTTC.

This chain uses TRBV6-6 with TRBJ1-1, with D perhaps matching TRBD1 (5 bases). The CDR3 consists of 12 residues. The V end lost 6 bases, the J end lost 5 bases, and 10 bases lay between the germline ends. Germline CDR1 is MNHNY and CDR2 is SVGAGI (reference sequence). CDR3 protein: CASRFGGTEAFF. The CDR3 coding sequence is TGTGCCAGCAGATTCGGGGGAACTGAAGCTTTCTTT.

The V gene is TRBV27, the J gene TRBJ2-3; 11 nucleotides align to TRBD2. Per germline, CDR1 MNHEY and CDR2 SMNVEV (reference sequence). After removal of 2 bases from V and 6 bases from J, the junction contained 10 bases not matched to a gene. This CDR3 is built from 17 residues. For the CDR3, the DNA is TGTGCCAGCAGTTTAATCCCCCTAGCGGGGGGTATCGATACGCAGTATTTT. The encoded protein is CASSLIPLAGGIDTQYF.

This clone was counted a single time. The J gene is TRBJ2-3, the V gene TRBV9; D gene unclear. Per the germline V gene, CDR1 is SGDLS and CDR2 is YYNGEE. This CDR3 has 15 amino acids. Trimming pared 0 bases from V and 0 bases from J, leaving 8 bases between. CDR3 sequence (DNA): TGTGCCAGCAGCGTAGGCAGGTCTAGCACAGATACGCAGTATTTT. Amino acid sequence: CASSVGRSSTDTQYF.

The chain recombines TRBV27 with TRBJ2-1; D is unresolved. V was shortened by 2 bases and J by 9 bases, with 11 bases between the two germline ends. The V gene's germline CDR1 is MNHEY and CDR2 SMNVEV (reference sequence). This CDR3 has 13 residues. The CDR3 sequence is CASSLKGVSEQFF. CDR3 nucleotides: TGTGCCAGCAGTTTAAAAGGAGTTAGTGAGCAGTTCTTC.

CDR3 in DNA: TGTGCCTGGACGAAAGGGCAAGCCAAAAACATTCAGTACTTC. It codes for CAWTKGQAKNIQYF. The chain carries TRBV30 and TRBJ2-4; D is unclear. CDR3 length: 14 residues. Germline V gene data show CDR1 as GTSNPN and CDR2 as SVGIG (reference sequence). V was pared by 4 bases and J by 0 bases, with 10 bases between. Drawing the rest from reference TRBV30 and TRBJ2-4, the complete variable domain is SQTIHQWPATLVQPVGSPLSLECTVEGTSNPNLYWYRQAAGRGLQLLFYSVGIGQISSEVPQNLSASRPQDRQFILSSKKLLLSDSGFYLCAWTKGQAKNIQYFGAGTRLSVL.

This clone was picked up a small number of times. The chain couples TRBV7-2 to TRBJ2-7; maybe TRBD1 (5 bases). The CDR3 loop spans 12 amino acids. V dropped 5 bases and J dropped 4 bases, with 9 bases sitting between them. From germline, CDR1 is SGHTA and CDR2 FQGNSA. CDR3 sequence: CASSNQGYEQYF. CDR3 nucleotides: TGTGCCAGCAGCAATCAGGGATACGAGCAGTACTTC.

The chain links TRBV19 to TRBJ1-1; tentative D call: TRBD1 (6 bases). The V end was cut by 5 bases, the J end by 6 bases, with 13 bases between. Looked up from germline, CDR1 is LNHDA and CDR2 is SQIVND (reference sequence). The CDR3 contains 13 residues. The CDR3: CASSANGGSEAFF. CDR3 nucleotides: TGTGCCAGTAGTGCCAACGGGGGCTCTGAAGCTTTCTTT.